Below, 16 T cell receptor beta chains from the same sample are listed, as sequenced in a study of graft-versus-host responses after intestinal transplantation. Produced via immunoSEQ multiplex PCR; TCRdb's table is partial and in-frame only. The sample holds over 100,000 clones, roughly nine tenths seen once. These receptors are not linked to any known antigen. The material sequenced was unstimulated CD4+ T cells sorted from spleen or lymph node cells, taken before transplant. These TCRs come from a human donor who was the organ donor for an intestinal transplant.

The genes are TRBV27 and TRBJ2-3; 7 positions match TRBD2. The CDR3 sequence is 15 residues long. From germline, CDR1 is MNHEY and CDR2 SMNVEV (reference sequence). The V segment lost 7 bases and the J segment 2 bases; nucleotides outside the gene matches: 9. The CDR3 DNA is TGTGCCAGCATCCGTAACCTAGCGGCCACAGATACGCAGTATTTT. Translated: CASIRNLAATDTQYF.

The chain has TRBV6-1 and TRBJ2-3; 12 bases fit TRBD2. The junction had 11 bases not matched to a gene; V was cut back by 4 bases and J by 3 bases. The CDR3 has 18 amino acids. Germline assignment: CDR1 MNHNS and CDR2 SASEGT. The CDR3 sequence: CASSGEFGLAGPTDTQYF. The CDR3 bases are TGTGCCAGCAGTGGGGAATTTGGACTAGCGGGGCCGACAGATACGCAGTATTTT.

The chain uses TRBV7-2 and TRBJ2-1; TRBD2 matches 7 bases. Trimming cost V 0 bases and J 9 bases; bases outside gene matches: 5. Germline CDR1 SGHTA, CDR2 FQGNSA. The CDR3 totals 14 residues. CDR3 DNA sequence: TGTGCCAGCAGCTTAGCGGCGGGAGCTTTTGAGCAGTTCTTC. It is translated as CASSLAAGAFEQFF.

The rearrangement links TRBV25-1 to TRBJ1-2, with D perhaps TRBD1 (5 bases). V was pared by 1 base and J by 7 bases, with 16 bases between. Germline V gene sequence: CDR1 MGHDK, CDR2 SYGVNS. The CDR3 has 15 residues. The CDR3, as DNA: TGTGCCAGCAGTGAATTTGGAGGGGAATCATTTGGCTACACCTTC. Translating it yields CASSEFGGESFGYTF.

The V and J genes are TRBV4-2 and TRBJ2-7; no reliable D call. Germline-derived CDR1 and CDR2 are LGHNA and YNFKEQ. There are 14 residues in the CDR3. V lost 0 bases and J lost 3, with 9 bases in between. The chain's CDR3 is CASSQDPASYEQYF. CDR3 sequence (DNA): TGTGCCAGCAGCCAAGATCCAGCTAGCTACGAGCAGTACTTC.

The chain is built from TRBV4-2 and TRBJ2-2; 8 positions agree with TRBD2. Germline V lookup: CDR1 LGHNA, CDR2 YNFKEQ. Unmatched junction bases numbered 2, after V lost 1 base and J lost 1 base. There are 16 residues in the CDR3. For the CDR3, the DNA is TGTGCCAGCAGCCAAGGTGCGGGAGGGAACACCGGGGAGCTGTTTTTT. Protein: CASSQGAGGNTGELFF.

As to this clone: Additional DNA sequences in this sample encode the identical CDR3. The chain carries TRBV7-2 and TRBJ2-7, with unresolved D. The germline V gene has CDR1 SGHTA and CDR2 FQGNSA. V was cut by 1 base and J by 5 bases, with 9 bases left in between. This CDR3 is 13 amino acids long. In nucleotides, the CDR3 is TGTGCCAGCAGCTTAGGCCCGGGCAACGAGCAGTACTTC. This codes for CASSLGPGNEQYF.

The V and J genes are TRBV20-1 and TRBJ2-1; no clear D gene. Germline CDR1 is DFQATT and CDR2 is SNEGSKA (reference sequence). The CDR3 has 11 residues. Trimming shortened V by 3 bases and J by 12 bases, and 12 bases separated the two germline ends. The CDR3 loop is CSASNSMGQFF. CDR3 DNA sequence: TGCAGTGCTAGCAATTCTATGGGGCAGTTCTTC.

V gene TRBV6-1 combines with J gene TRBJ1-2; 9 bases line up with TRBD1. CDR1 and CDR2 (germline): MNHNS, SASEGT. The CDR3 is 15 amino acids. V shed 4 bases and J 1 base; nucleotides not matched to a gene: 4. In DNA form, the CDR3 reads TGTGCCAGCAGTGTCCGGGACAGGGATAACTATGGCTACACCTTC. Protein: CASSVRDRDNYGYTF.

This chain uses TRBV2 with TRBJ1-2; the D gene is possibly TRBD1 (6 bases). V was trimmed by 6 bases and J by 3 bases, leaving 14 bases between them. Per the germline V gene, CDR1 is SNHLY and CDR2 is FYNNEI. The CDR3 covers 14 residues. DNA of the CDR3: TGTGCCAGCAGGGAGGAGGGGGGCTACTATGGCTACACCTTC. Amino acids: CASREEGGYYGYTF.

About this clone itself: The sample contains more than one DNA sequence encoding this CDR3. The chain recombines TRBV10-3 with TRBJ1-2, with D unresolved. V lost 3 bases and J 2 bases, leaving 4 bases between the germline ends. The CDR3 is made up of 12 amino acids. CDR1 ENHRY and CDR2 SYGVKD come from the germline V gene. Here the CDR3 DNA reads TGTGCCATCAGTGAAGGAAACTATGGCTACACCTTC. This gives the protein CAISEGNYGYTF.

The rearrangement uses TRBV27 and TRBJ2-2; weak D call: TRBD1 (5 bases). This CDR3 has 14 residues. V lost 2 bases to trimming and J lost 6 bases, with 10 bases between them. Germline V gene lookup returns CDR1 MNHEY and CDR2 SMNVEV (reference sequence). CDR3 region: CASSLQGTSGELFF. DNA of the CDR3: TGTGCCAGCAGTTTACAGGGTACTTCCGGGGAGCTGTTTTTT.

Comment on this clone: The sample carries other DNA sequences with the same CDR3. This chain links TRBV18 with TRBJ2-1, with D possibly TRBD1 on 6 matching bases. With 0 bases removed from V and 0 bases from J, the gap between germline ends came to 6 bases. Germline loops: CDR1 KGHSH, CDR2 LQKENI. The CDR3 length is 15 residues. The CDR3 DNA follows: TGTGCCAGCTCACCACCAGGGGGCTCCTACAATGAGCAGTTCTTC. Its translation is CASSPPGGSYNEQFF.

CDR3 nucleotide sequence: TGTGCCAGCAGTTACGGTCCGCCGGCAGGAGGGTTTGGCTACACCTTC. It yields the protein CASSYGPPAGGFGYTF. V and J are TRBV6-5 and TRBJ1-2; D is unclear. With 2 bases removed from V and 7 bases from J, the gap between germline ends came to 20 bases. The CDR3 loop spans 16 amino acids. Per germline, CDR1 MNHEY and CDR2 SVGAGI.

About this clone: The sample holds other DNA sequences that translate to the same CDR3. This chain's CDR3 is CASSLEVGLAEQYF. CDR3 in DNA: TGTGCCAGCAGCTTAGAGGTCGGACTAGCAGAGCAGTATTTT. The chain employs TRBV7-2 and TRBJ2-3; 8 positions agree with TRBD2. This CDR3 has 14 amino acids. J was trimmed by 11 bases and V by 1 base; bases with no gene match: 8. Germline V gene sequence: CDR1 SGHTA, CDR2 FQGNSA.

This chain uses TRBV5-1 with TRBJ2-7; 9 nucleotides match TRBD1. V lost 3 bases, J lost 3 bases, and 16 bases stayed unmatched. Germline V gives CDR1 SGHRS, CDR2 YFSETQ. CDR3 length: 18 residues. The CDR3 region is CASSWLTGGTSSLYEQYF. The CDR3, as DNA: TGCGCCAGCAGCTGGTTAACAGGGGGCACATCCTCCCTCTACGAGCAGTACTTC. Complete variable domain (other parts from reference TRBV5-1 and TRBJ2-7): KAGVTQTPRYLIKTRGQQVTLSCSPISGHRSVSWYQQTPGQGLQFLFEYFSETQRNKGNFPGRFSGRQFSNSRSEMNVSTLELGDSALYLCASSWLTGGTSSLYEQYFGPGTRLTVT.